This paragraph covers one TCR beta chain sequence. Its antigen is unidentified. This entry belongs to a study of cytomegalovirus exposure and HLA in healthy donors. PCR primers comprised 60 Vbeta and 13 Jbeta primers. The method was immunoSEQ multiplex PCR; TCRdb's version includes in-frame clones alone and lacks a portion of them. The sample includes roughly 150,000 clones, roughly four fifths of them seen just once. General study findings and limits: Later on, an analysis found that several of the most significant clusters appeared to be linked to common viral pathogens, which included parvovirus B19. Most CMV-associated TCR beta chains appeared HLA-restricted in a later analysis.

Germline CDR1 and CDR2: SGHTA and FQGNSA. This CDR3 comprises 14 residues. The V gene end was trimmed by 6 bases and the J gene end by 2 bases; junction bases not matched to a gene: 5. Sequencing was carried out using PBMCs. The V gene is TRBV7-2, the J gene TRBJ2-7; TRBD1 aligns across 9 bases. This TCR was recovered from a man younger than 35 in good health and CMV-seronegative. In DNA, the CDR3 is TGTGCCAGCAGAAGGGACAGGGACGCCTACGAGCAGTACTTC. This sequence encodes CASRRDRDAYEQYF.